One sample yielded the 5 T cell receptor beta chains listed below, sequenced in a study of T-cell reconstitution after alpha-beta-depleted transplantation in children. This sample's TCRbeta library carried unique molecular identifier barcodes. MiXCR was run by TCRdb on the PCR reads, yielding one entry per CDR3 protein. The sample has about 980,000 distinct CDR3 sequences, 25% to 30% seen once. The source material was PBMCs, mostly from graft donor cells, sampled 360 days after TCRalphabeta/CD19-depleted stem cell transplant. The receptors shown here come from a boy in the first two years of life who had a stem cell transplant for SCID, so the T cells may come from the graft donor.

V usage is TRBV5-1 and J usage is TRBJ1-2; TRBD1 aligns across 8 bases. Germline CDR1 SGHRS, CDR2 YFSETQ. There are 16 residues in the CDR3. Losses at the gene ends were 4 bases for V and 0 bases for J; bases not matched to a gene: 8. The CDR3 DNA reads as TGCGCCAGCAGCCTCGGACAGGGCGGGCCTAACTATGGCTACACCTTC. It yields the protein CASSLGQGGPNYGYTF.

This clonotype was observed at least ten times. The DNA for the CDR3 is TGCGCCAGCAGTGAGTCCCCCTACGAGCAGTACTTC. Its protein product is CASSESPYEQYF. The chain is built from TRBV10-1 and TRBJ2-7; no definite D call. Trimming shortened V by 0 bases and J by 2 bases, and 2 bases separated the two germline ends. The CDR3 consists of 12 residues. The germline CDR1 and CDR2 sequences are WNHNN and SYGVQD (reference sequence).

The chain is built from TRBV2 and TRBJ2-5; tentative D call: TRBD2 (9 bases). Germline-derived CDR1 and CDR2 are SNHLY and FYNNEI. V lost 7 bases, J lost 4 bases, and 22 bases lay in between. The CDR3 runs to 16 residues. The CDR3, as DNA: TGTGCCAGCACTCTAGCGGGACAGGTGCCACGAGAGACCCAGTACTTC. This sequence encodes CASTLAGQVPRETQYF.

This clonotype has just a few counts. This chain connects TRBV12-3 or TRBV12-4 to TRBJ2-3; the match to TRBD1 covers 11 bases. The CDR3 loop spans 16 amino acids. The V gene end was trimmed by 2 bases and the J gene end by 11 bases; junction bases not matched to a gene: 12. CDR3 loop: CASSLRERTGGSKQYF. CDR3 bases: TGTGCCAGCAGTTTAAGGGAGAGGACAGGGGGCTCTAAGCAGTATTTT.

The chain couples TRBV12-3 or TRBV12-4 to TRBJ2-5, with D possibly being TRBD2 (5 bases). CDR3 length equals 13 residues. Trimming removed 4 bases at V and 5 bases at J, with 11 bases between. In nucleotides, the CDR3 is TGTGCCAGCAGTTCTACCCGAGGGGAGACCCAGTACTTC. Translating gives CASSSTRGETQYF.